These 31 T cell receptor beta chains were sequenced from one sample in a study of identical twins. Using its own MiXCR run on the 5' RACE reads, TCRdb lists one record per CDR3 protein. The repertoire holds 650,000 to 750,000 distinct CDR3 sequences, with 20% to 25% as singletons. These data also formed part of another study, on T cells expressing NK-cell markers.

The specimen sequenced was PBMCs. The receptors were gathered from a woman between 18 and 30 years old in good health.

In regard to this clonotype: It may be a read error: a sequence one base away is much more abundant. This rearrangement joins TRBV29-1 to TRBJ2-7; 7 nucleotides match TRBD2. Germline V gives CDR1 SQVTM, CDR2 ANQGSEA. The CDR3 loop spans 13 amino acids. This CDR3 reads CSVGDGRLYEEYF. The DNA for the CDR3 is TGCAGCGTTGGCGACGGGAGGCTTTACGAGGAGTACTTC.

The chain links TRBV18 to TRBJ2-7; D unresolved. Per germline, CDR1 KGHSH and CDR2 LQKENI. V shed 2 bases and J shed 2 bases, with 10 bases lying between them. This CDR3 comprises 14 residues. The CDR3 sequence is CASSPSLVAYEQYF. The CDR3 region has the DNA TGTGCCAGCTCACCATCCTTGGTAGCCTACGAGCAGTACTTC. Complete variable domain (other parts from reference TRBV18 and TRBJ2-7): NAGVMQNPRHLVRRRGQEARLRCSPMKGHSHVYWYRQLPEEGLKFMVYLQKENIIDESGMPKERFSAEFPKEGPSILRIQQVVRGDSAAYFCASSPSLVAYEQYFGPGTRLTVT.

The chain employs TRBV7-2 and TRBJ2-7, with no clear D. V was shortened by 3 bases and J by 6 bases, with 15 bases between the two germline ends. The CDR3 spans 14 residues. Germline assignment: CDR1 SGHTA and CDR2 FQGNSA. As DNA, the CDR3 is TGTGCCAGCAGCTTTCGTCCTAAGGTTGGCGAGCAGTACTTC. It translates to CASSFRPKVGEQYF.

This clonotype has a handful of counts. CDR3 nucleotides: TGTGCCAGCAGTTACTCACTTAGCGGGGGGGGTGGCGAGCAGTACTTC. This codes for CASSYSLSGGGGEQYF. The J gene is TRBJ2-7, the V gene TRBV6-5; 11 bases map to TRBD2. CDR3 length: 16 residues. Germline-derived CDR1 and CDR2 are MNHEY and SVGAGI. V shed 0 bases, J shed 6 bases, and the junction held 7 bases outside the gene matches.

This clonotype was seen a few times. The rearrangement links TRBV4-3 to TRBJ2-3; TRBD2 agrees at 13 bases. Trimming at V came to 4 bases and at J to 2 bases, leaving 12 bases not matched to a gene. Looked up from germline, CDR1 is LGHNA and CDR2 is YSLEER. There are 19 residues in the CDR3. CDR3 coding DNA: TGCGCCAGCAGCCGCCTTCATGGGACTAGCGGGGCCCCCACAGATACGCAGTATTTT. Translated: CASSRLHGTSGAPTDTQYF.

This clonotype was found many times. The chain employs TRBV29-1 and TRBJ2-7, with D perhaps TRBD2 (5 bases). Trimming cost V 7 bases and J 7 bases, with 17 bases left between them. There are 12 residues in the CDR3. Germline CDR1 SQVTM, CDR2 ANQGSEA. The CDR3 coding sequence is TGCAGCGGCCGGGTAGGGCCGGGGGAGCAGTACTTC. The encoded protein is CSGRVGPGEQYF.

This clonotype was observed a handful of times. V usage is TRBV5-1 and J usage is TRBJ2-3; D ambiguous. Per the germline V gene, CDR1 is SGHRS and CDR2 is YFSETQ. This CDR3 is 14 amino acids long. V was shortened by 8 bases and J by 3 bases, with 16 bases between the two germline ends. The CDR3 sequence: CASKTQDQTDTQYF. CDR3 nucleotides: TGCGCCAGTAAGACTCAAGATCAAACAGATACGCAGTATTTT.

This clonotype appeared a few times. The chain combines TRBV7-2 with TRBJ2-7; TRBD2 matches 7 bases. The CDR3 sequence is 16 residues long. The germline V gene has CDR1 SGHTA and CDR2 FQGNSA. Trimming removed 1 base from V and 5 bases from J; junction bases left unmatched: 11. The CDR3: CASSLVGGAGVHEQYF. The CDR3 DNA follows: TGTGCCAGCAGCTTAGTGGGTGGGGCGGGGGTTCACGAGCAGTACTTC.

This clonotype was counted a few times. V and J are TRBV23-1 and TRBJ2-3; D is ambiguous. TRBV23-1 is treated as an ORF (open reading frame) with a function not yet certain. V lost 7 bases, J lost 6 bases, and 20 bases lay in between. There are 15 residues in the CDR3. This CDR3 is CASIPRKGIRDTQYF. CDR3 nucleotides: TGCGCCAGCATCCCAAGGAAAGGTATCAGGGATACGCAGTATTTT.

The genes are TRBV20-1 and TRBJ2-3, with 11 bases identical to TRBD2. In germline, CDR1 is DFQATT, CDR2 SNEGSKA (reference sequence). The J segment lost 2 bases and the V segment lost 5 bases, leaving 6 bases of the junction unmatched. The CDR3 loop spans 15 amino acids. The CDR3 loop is CSAHKTSGATDTQYF. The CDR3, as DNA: TGCAGTGCTCACAAGACTAGCGGGGCCACAGATACGCAGTATTTT.

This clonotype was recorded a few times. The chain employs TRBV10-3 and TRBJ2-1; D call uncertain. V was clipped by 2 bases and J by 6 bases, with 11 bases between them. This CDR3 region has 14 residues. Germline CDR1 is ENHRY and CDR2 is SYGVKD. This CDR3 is CAISEHPFFNEQFF. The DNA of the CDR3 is TGTGCCATCAGTGAGCACCCCTTTTTCAATGAGCAGTTCTTC.

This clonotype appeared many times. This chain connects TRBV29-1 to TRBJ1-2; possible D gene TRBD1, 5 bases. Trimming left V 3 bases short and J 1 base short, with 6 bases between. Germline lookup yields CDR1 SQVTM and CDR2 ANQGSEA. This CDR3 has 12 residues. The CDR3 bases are TGCAGCGTTGAGGGGGATAACTATGGCTACACCTTC. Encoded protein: CSVEGDNYGYTF.

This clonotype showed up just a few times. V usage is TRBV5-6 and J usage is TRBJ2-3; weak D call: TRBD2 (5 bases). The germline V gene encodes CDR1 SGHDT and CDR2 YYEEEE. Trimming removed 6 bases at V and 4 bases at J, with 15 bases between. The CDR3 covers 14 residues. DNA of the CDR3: TGTGCCAGCATCCGAGGGTACTTGGCAGATACGCAGTATTTT. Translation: CASIRGYLADTQYF.

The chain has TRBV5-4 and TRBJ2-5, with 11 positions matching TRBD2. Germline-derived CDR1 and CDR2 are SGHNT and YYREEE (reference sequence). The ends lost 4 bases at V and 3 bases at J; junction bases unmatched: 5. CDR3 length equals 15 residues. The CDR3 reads CASSPLAGGKETQYF. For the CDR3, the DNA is TGTGCCAGCAGCCCTCTAGCGGGGGGAAAAGAGACCCAGTACTTC.

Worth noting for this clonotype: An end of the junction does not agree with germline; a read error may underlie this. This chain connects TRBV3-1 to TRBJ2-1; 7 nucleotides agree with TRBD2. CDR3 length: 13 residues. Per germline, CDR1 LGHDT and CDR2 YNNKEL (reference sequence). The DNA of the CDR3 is TGTGCCAGCAGTCTGACTAGCTACGATGAGCAGTTCTTC. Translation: CASSLTSYDEQFF.

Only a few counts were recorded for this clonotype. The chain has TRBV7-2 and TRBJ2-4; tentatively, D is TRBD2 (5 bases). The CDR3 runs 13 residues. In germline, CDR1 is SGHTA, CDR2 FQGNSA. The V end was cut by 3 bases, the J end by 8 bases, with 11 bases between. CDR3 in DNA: TGTGCCAGCAGCTTGGGGAGTAAGGACATTCAGTACTTC. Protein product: CASSLGSKDIQYF. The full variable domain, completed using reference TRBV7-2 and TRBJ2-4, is GAGVSQSPSNKVTEKGKDVELRCDPISGHTALYWYRQSLGQGLEFLIYFQGNSAPDKSGLPSDRFSAERTGGSVSTLTIQRTQQEDSAVYLCASSLGSKDIQYFGAGTRLSVL.

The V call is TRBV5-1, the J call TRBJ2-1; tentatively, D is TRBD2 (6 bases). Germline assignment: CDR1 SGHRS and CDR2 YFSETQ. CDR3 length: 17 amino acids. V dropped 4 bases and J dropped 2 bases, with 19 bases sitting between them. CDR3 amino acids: CASSAHPSGGTYNEQFF. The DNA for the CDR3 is TGCGCCAGCAGCGCGCACCCGAGCGGCGGGACCTACAATGAGCAGTTCTTC.

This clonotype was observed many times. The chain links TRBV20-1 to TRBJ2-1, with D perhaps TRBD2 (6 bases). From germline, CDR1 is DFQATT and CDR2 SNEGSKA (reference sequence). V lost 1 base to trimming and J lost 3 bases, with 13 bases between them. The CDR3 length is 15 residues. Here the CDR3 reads CSARGYLANYNEQFF. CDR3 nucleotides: TGCAGTGCTAGAGGCTACCTAGCGAACTACAATGAGCAGTTCTTC.

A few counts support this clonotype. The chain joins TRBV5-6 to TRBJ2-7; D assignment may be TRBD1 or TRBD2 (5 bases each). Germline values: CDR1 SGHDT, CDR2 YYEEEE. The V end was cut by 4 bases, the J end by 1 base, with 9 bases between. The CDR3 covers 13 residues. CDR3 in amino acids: CASSKGRSYEQYF. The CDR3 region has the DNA TGTGCCAGCAGCAAGGGACGTTCCTACGAGCAGTACTTC.

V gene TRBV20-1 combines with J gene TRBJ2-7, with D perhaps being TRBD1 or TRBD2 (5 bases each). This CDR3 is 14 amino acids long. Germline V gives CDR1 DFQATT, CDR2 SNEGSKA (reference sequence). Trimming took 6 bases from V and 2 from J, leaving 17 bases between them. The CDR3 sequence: CSATPPGPTYEQYF. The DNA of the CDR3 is TGCAGTGCCACGCCTCCGGGACCGACCTACGAGCAGTACTTC.

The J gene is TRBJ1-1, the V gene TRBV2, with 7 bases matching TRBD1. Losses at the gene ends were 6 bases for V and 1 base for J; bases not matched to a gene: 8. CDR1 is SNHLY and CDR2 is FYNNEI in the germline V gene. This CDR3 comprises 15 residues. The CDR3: CASRPTGRANTEAFF. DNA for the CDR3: TGTGCCAGCAGGCCGACAGGGCGGGCGAACACTGAAGCTTTCTTT. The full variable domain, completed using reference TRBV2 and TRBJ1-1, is EPEVTQTPSHQVTQMGQEVILRCVPISNHLYFYWYRQILGQKVEFLVSFYNNEISEKSEIFDDQFSVERPDGSNFTLKIRSTKLEDSAMYFCASRPTGRANTEAFFGQGTRLTVV.

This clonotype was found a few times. The CDR3 sequence: CSASGTASYEQYF. The CDR3 DNA reads TGCAGTGCTAGCGGGACCGCTTCCTACGAGCAGTACTTC. This chain links TRBV20-1 with TRBJ2-7, with D perhaps matching TRBD1 or TRBD2 (5 bases each). CDR3 length: 13 amino acids. V gave up 3 bases and J gave up 1 base, with 10 bases separating them. Germline V gene lookup returns CDR1 DFQATT and CDR2 SNEGSKA (reference sequence).

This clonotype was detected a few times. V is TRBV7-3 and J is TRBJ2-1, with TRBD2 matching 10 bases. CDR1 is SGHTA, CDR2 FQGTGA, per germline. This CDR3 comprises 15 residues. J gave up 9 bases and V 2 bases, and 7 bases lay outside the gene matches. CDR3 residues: CASSLLSGGAGEQFF. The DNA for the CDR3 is TGTGCCAGCAGCTTATTGAGCGGGGGGGCTGGTGAGCAGTTCTTC.

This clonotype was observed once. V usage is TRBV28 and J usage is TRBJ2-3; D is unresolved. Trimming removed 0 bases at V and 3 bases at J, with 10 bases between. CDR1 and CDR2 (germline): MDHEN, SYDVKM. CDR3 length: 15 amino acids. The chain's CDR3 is CASSLWGLGTDTQYF. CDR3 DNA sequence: TGTGCCAGCAGTTTATGGGGCCTGGGAACAGATACGCAGTATTTT.

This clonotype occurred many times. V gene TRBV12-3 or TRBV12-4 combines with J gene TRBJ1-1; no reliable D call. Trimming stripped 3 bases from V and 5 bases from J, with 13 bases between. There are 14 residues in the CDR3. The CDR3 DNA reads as TGTGCCAGCAGTTTGTCGGCCACCAGGACTGAAGCTTTCTTT. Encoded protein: CASSLSATRTEAFF.

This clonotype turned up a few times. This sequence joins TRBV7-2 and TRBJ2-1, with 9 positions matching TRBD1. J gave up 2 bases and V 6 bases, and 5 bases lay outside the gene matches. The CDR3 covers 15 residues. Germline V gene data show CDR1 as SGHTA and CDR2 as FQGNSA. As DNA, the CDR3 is TGTGCCAGCAGTTGGGACAGGGACCCCTACAATGAGCAGTTCTTC. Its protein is CASSWDRDPYNEQFF.

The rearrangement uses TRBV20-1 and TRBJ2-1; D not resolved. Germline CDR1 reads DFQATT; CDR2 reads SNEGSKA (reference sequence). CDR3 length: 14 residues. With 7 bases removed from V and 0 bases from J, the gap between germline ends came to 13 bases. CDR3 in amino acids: CSGVSDSSYNEQFF. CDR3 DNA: TGCAGTGGGGTCTCAGACTCCTCCTACAATGAGCAGTTCTTC.

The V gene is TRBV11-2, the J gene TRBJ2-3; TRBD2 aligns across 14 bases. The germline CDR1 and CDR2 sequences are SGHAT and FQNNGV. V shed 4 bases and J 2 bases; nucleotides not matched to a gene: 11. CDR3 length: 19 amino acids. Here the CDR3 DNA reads TGTGCCAGCAGCTCCCGACTAGCGGGAGGGTCGAGAAACACAGATACGCAGTATTTT. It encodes CASSSRLAGGSRNTDTQYF.

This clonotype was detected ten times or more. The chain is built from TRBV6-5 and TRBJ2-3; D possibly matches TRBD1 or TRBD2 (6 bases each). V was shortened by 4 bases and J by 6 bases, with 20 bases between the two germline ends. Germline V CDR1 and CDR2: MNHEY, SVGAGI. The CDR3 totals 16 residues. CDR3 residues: CASSSGDWGRLDTQYF. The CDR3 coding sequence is TGTGCCAGCAGTTCAGGGGACTGGGGTCGTCTCGATACGCAGTATTTT.

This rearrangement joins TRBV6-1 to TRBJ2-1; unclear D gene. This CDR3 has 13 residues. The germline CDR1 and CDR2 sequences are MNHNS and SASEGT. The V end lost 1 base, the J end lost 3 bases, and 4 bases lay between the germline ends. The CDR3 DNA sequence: TGTGCCAGCAGTGAAGGTAACTACAATGAGCAGTTCTTC. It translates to CASSEGNYNEQFF.

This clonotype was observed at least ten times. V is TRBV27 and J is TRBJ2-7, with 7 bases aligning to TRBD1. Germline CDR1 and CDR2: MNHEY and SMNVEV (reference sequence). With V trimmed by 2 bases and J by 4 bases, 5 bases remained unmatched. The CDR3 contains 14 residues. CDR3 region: CASSLARGLYEQYF. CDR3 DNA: TGTGCCAGCAGTTTAGCCAGGGGGTTGTACGAGCAGTACTTC.